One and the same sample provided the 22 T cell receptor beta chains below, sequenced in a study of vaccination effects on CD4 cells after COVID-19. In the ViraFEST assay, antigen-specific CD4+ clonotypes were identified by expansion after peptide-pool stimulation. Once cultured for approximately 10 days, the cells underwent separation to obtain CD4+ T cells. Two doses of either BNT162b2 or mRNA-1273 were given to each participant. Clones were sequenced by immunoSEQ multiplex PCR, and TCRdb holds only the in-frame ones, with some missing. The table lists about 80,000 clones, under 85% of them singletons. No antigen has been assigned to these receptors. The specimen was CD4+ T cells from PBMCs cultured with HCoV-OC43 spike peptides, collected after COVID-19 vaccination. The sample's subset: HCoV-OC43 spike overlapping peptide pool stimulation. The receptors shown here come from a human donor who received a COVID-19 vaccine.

CDR3 residues: CASTDRLGNIQYF. The CDR3 nucleotides read TGTGCCAGCACCGACAGACTAGGAAACATTCAGTACTTC. This chain joins TRBV2 and TRBJ2-4, with a tentative D call TRBD2 (6 bases). Trimming took 7 bases from V and 6 from J, leaving 13 bases between them. The length of the CDR3 is 13 residues. Germline loops: CDR1 SNHLY, CDR2 FYNNEI.

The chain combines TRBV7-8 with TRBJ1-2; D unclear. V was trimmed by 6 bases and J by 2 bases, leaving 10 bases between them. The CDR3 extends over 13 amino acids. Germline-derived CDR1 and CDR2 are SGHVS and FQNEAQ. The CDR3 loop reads CASRIGQNYGYTF. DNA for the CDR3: TGTGCCAGCAGGATAGGGCAAAACTATGGCTACACCTTC. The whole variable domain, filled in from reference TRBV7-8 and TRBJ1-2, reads GAGVSQSPRYKVAKRGQDVALRCDPISGHVSLFWYQQALGQGPEFLTYFQNEAQLDKSGLPSDRFFAERPEGSVSTLKIQRTQQEDSAVYLCASRIGQNYGYTFGSGTRLTVV.

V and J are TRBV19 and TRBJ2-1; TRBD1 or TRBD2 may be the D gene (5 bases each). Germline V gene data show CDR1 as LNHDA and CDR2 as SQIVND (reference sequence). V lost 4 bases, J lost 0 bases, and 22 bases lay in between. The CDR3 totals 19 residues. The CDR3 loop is CASSTQPGRGPSSYNEQFF. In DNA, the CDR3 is TGTGCCAGTAGTACTCAGCCGGGACGAGGCCCAAGCTCCTACAATGAGCAGTTCTTC.

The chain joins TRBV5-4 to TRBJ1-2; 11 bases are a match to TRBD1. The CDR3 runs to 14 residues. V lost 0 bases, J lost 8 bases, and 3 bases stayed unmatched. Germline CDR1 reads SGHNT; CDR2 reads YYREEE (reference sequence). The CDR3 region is CASSLVGDRGGYTF. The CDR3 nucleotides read TGTGCCAGCAGCTTGGTCGGGGACAGGGGGGGCTACACCTTC.

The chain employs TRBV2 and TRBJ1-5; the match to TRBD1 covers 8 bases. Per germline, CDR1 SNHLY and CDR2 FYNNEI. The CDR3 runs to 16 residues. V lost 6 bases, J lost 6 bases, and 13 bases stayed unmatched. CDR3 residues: CASSSTRTGRAQPQHF. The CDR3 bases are TGTGCCAGCAGCTCTACCCGGACAGGGAGGGCTCAGCCCCAGCATTTT.

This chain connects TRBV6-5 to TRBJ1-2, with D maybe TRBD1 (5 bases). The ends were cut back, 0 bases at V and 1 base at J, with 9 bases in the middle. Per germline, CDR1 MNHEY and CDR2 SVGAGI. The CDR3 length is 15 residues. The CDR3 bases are TGTGCCAGCAGTTACTCGAGGGGCTTTAACTATGGCTACACCTTC. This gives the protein CASSYSRGFNYGYTF.

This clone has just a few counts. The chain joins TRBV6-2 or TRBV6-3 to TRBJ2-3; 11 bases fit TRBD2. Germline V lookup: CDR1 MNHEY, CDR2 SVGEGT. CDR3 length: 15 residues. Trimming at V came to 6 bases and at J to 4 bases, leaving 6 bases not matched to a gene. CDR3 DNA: TGTGCCAGCAGCCGTCCTAGCGGGGGGTCAGATACGCAGTATTTT. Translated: CASSRPSGGSDTQYF.

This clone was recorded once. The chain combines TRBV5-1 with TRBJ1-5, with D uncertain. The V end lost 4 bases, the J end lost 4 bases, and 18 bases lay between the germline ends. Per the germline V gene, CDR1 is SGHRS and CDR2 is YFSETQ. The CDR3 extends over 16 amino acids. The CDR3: CASSPDPAAGNQPQHF. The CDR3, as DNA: TGCGCCAGCAGCCCAGACCCTGCAGCGGGTAATCAGCCCCAGCATTTT. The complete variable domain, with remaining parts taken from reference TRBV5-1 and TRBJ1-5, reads KAGVTQTPRYLIKTRGQQVTLSCSPISGHRSVSWYQQTPGQGLQFLFEYFSETQRNKGNFPGRFSGRQFSNSRSEMNVSTLELGDSALYLCASSPDPAAGNQPQHFGDGTRLSIL.

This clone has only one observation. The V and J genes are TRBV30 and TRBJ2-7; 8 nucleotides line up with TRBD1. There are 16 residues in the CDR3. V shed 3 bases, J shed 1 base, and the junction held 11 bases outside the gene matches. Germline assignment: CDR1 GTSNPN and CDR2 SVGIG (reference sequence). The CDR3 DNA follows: TGTGCCTGGAGCCCTTCCAGGACAGGGAGATCCTACGAGCAGTACGTC. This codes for CAWSPSRTGRSYEQYV.

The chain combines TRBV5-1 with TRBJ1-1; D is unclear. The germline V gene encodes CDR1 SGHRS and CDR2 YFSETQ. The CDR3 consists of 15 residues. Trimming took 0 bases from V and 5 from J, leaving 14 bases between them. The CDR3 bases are TGCGCCAGCAGCTTGGGCGCGGAGCGGGAAACTGAAGCTTTCTTT. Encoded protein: CASSLGAERETEAFF.

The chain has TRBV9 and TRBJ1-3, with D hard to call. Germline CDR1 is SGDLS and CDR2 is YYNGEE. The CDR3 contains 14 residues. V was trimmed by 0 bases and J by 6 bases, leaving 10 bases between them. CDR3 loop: CASSVEGSENTIYF. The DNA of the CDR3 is TGTGCCAGCAGCGTAGAAGGGAGCGAAAACACCATATATTTT.

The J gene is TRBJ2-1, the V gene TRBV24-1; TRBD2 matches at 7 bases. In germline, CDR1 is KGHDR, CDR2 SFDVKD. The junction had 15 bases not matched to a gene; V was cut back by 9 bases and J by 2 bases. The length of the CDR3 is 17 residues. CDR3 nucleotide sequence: TGTGCCACCTCTACTAGCGAGGGCGGGAACACCTACAATGAGCAGTTCTTC. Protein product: CATSTSEGGNTYNEQFF.

CDR3 coding DNA: TGTGCCAGCTTAACCGAGAATAATCAGCCCCAGCATTTT. Amino acids: CASLTENNQPQHF. The chain employs TRBV2 and TRBJ1-5; D remains unclear. V was trimmed by 8 bases and J by 4 bases, leaving 12 bases between them. Germline CDR1 and CDR2: SNHLY and FYNNEI. The CDR3 extends over 13 amino acids.

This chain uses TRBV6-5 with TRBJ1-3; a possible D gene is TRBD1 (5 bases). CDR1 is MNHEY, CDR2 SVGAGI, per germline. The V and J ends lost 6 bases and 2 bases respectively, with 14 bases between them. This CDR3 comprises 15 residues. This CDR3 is CASRPLQGAGNTIYF. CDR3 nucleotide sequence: TGTGCCAGCAGACCACTTCAGGGAGCTGGAAACACCATATATTTT.

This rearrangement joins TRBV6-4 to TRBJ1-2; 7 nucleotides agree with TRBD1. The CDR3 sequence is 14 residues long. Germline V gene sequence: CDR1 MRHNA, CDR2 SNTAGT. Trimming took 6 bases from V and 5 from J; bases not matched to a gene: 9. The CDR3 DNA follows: TGTGCCAGCAGGCAGGGGGACAACTCTTATGGCTACACCTTC. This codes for CASRQGDNSYGYTF.

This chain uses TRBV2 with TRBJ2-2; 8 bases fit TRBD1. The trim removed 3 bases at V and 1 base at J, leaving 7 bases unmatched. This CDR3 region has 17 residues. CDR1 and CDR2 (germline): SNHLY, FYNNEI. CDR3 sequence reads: CASSERPGGWNTGELFF. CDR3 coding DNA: TGTGCCAGCAGTGAGAGGCCAGGGGGCTGGAACACCGGGGAGCTGTTTTTT. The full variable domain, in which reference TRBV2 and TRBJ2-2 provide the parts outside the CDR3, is EPEVTQTPSHQVTQMGQEVILRCVPISNHLYFYWYRQILGQKVEFLVSFYNNEISEKSEIFDDQFSVERPDGSNFTLKIRSTKLEDSAMYFCASSERPGGWNTGELFFGEGSRLTVL.

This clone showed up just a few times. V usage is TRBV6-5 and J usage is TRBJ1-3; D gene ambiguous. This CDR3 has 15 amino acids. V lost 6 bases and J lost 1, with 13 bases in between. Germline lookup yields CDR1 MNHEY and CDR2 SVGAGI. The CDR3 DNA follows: TGTGCCAGCAGAACTATACAAGTATCTGGAAACACCATATATTTT. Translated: CASRTIQVSGNTIYF.

CDR3 loop: CASSLGRPGLLLGKLFF. The CDR3 DNA reads TGTGCCAGCAGCTTAGGGCGGCCGGGACTCCTTTTGGGGAAACTGTTTTTT. The V call is TRBV13, the J call TRBJ1-4, with a weak D call TRBD1 (5 bases). The CDR3 length is 17 residues. CDR1 PRHDT and CDR2 FYEKMQ come from the germline V gene (reference sequence). V lost 0 bases, J lost 11 bases, and 22 bases lay in between.

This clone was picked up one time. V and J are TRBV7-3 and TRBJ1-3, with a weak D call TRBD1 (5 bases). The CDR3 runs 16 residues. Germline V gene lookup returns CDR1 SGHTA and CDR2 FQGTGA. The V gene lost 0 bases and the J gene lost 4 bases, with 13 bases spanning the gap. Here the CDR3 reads CASSLTGGIGGNTIYF. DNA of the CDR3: TGTGCCAGCAGCTTAACCGGGGGGATCGGGGGAAACACCATATATTTT.

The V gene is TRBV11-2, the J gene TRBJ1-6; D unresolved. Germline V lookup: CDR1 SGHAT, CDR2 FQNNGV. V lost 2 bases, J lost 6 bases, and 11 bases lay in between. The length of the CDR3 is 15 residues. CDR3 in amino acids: CASSLTPEGNSPLHF. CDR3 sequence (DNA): TGTGCCAGCAGCTTAACTCCAGAGGGTAATTCACCCCTCCACTTT.

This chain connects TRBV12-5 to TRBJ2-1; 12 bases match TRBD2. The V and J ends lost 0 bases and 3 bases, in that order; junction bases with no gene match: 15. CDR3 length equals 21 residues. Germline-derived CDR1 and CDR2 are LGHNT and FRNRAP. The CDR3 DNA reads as TGTGCTAGTGGTTTGGTAGTCATTTCGGCTAGCGGGGGGGCTGTCTACAATGAGCAGTTCTTC. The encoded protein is CASGLVVISASGGAVYNEQFF.

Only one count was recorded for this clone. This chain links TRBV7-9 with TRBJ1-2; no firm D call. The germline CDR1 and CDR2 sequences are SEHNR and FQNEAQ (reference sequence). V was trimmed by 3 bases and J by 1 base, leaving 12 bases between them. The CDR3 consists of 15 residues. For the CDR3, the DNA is TGTGCCAGCAGCTTCCCCCCAGAAGTTAACTATGGCTACACCTTC. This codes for CASSFPPEVNYGYTF.